The 5 T cell receptor beta chains given below trace back to one sample, sequenced in a study of shared clonotypes between healthy human individuals. The data were produced by immunoSEQ multiplex PCR, yet TCRdb's version contains in-frame clones alone and is incomplete. The data show approximately 1.1 million clones, approximately 80% seen once. The sample taken for sequencing was memory CD4+ T cells from PBMCs. This sample's subset: CD45RA-negative fraction. These receptors were obtained from a man younger than 35 in good health. Some clones in this sample may be carry-over from other donors' samples.

This chain uses TRBV14 with TRBJ2-7, with 10 bases identical to TRBD1. Per germline, CDR1 SGHDN and CDR2 FVKESK. With 5 bases clipped from V and 5 bases from J, the junction kept 9 bases outside the gene matches. This CDR3 has 15 amino acids. The CDR3 here is CASSLYRDRGHEQYF. The DNA of the CDR3 is TGTGCCAGCAGCTTATACCGGGACAGGGGCCACGAGCAGTACTTC.

The chain combines TRBV6-1 with TRBJ2-3; 7 positions match TRBD2. CDR1 MNHNS and CDR2 SASEGT come from the germline V gene. With V trimmed by 9 bases and J by 3 bases, 9 bases remained unmatched. The CDR3 has 14 residues. Here the CDR3 DNA reads TGTGCCAGTTCTACTGGCGGGGGAACAGATACGCAGTATTTT. Translated: CASSTGGGTDTQYF.

This chain links TRBV5-1 with TRBJ2-3, with 7 bases matching TRBD2. V lost 0 bases, J lost 5 bases, and 9 bases stayed unmatched. The CDR3 is made up of 16 amino acids. Germline CDR1 and CDR2: SGHRS and YFSETQ. The DNA for the CDR3 is TGCGCCAGCAGCTTGGAGGCTAGCGGCCGGGGAGATACGCAGTATTTT. Its protein is CASSLEASGRGDTQYF.

In its sample, this clone was seen a few times. The genes are TRBV4-2 and TRBJ1-2, with D unresolved. The CDR3 spans 20 residues. V was shortened by 1 base and J by 4 bases, with 28 bases between the two germline ends. CDR1 is LGHNA, CDR2 YNFKEQ, per germline. Here the CDR3 DNA reads TGTGCCAGCAGCCAAGGGACTCTCAGTCACCGAAGAACAAATATCTATGGCTACACCTTC. This gives the protein CASSQGTLSHRRTNIYGYTF.

In this sample, this clone turned up many times. This chain joins TRBV25-1 and TRBJ2-4; tentatively, D is TRBD1 or TRBD2 (5 bases each). The V end was cut by 1 base, the J end by 3 bases, with 10 bases between. The length of the CDR3 is 15 residues. From germline, CDR1 is MGHDK and CDR2 SYGVNS. This CDR3 reads CASSEFRGDKNIQYF. CDR3 DNA: TGTGCCAGCAGTGAATTTCGAGGGGACAAAAACATTCAGTACTTC.